The subject of this entry is one T cell receptor (beta chain). The sample originates from a study of cytomegalovirus exposure and HLA in healthy donors. Between the trimmed V and J ends, which lost 4 bases and 1 base, there was a span of 14 bases. The CDR3 is 15 amino acids. Germline V gene sequence: CDR1 SGHNT, CDR2 YYREEE (reference sequence). It was with 60 Vbeta and 13 Jbeta primers that the PCR ran. Generated by immunoSEQ multiplex PCR, the TCRdb table keeps only in-frame clones and is missing some. The table lists 150,000 or so clones, almost 85% of them singletons. The sample was PBMCs. V and J are TRBV5-4 and TRBJ1-1; D remains ambiguous. The sequence was obtained from a man aged 25 to 40 in good health and CMV-seronegative. DNA of the CDR3: TGTGCCAGCAGCCAAGAAACAAGACAGAACACTGAAGCTTTCTTT. This sequence encodes CASSQETRQNTEAFF.